The sequence of this T cell receptor (beta chain) was determined in a study of T-cell memory formation after mild COVID-19. TCRdb processed the 5' RACE reads anew with MiXCR; each CDR3 protein has one entry. The repertoire holds roughly 110,000 distinct CDR3 sequences, approximately 22% seen once, with 41% in the top ten. This CDR3 has 15 residues. Trimming removed 2 bases from V and 4 bases from J; junction bases left unmatched: 3. Germline V gene lookup returns CDR1 ENHRY and CDR2 SYGVKD. The receptor was derived from a man aged 18 to 30 who had mild COVID-19 (a few samples of this study predate the infection). Cell type and time point are not known. V usage is TRBV10-3 and J usage is TRBJ1-3; 9 nucleotides line up with TRBD1. The sequencing input was PBMCs or a T cell subset sorted from them (not recorded which). CDR3: CAISEGQGSGNTIYF. CDR3 DNA sequence: TGTGCCATCAGTGAGGGACAGGGGTCCGGAAACACCATATATTTT.